This TCR beta chain was documented in a study of CD8+ T cells in alopecia areata. Extraction of RNA preceded its reverse transcription into cDNA, which served as the sequencing template. The method was immunoSEQ multiplex PCR; TCRdb's version includes in-frame clones alone and lacks a portion of them. The repertoire consists of 65,000 to 100,000 clones, with roughly 51% occurring once and the leading ten covering around 6%. This CDR3 region has 12 residues. Trimming pared 3 bases from V and 3 bases from J, leaving 9 bases between. The germline CDR1 and CDR2 sequences are SQVTM and ANQGSEA. Sequencing was carried out using NKG2D-high CD8+ T cells sorted from blood. The receptor's source is a human donor with alopecia areata. V usage is TRBV29-1 and J usage is TRBJ2-7; tentatively, D is TRBD2 (5 bases). The CDR3 loop is CSVDEGSYEQYF. CDR3 DNA: TGCAGCGTTGACGAGGGTAGCTACGAGCAGTACTTC.